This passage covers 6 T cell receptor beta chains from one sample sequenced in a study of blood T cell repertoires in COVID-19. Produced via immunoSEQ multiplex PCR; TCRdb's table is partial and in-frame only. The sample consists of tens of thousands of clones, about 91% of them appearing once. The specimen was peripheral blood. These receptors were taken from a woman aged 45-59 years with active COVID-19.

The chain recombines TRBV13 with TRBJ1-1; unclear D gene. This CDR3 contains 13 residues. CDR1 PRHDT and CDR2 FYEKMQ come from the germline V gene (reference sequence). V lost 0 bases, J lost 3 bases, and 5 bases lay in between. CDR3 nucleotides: TGTGCCAGCAGCTTAGGGACACACACTGAAGCTTTCTTT. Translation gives CASSLGTHTEAFF.

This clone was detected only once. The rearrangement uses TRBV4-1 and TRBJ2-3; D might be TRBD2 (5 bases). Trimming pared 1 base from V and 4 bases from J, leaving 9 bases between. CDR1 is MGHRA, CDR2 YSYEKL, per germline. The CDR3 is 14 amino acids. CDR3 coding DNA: TGCGCCAGCAGCCAAGTTGGAGGTTCAGATACGCAGTATTTT. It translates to CASSQVGGSDTQYF.

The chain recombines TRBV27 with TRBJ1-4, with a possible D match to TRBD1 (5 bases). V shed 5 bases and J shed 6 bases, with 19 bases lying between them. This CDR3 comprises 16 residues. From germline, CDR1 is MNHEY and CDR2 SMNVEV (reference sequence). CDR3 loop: CASSGSFQGIDEKLFF. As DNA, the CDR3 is TGTGCCAGCAGTGGCTCCTTTCAGGGAATTGATGAAAAACTGTTTTTT.

As DNA, the CDR3 is TGTGCCAGCAGCGCCAGCCTAGCGGGAGGATACTACGAGCAGTACTTC. Protein: CASSASLAGGYYEQYF. The genes are TRBV9 and TRBJ2-7; 11 nucleotides agree with TRBD2. CDR1 and CDR2 from the germline V gene are SGDLS and YYNGEE. The CDR3 consists of 16 residues. The V and J ends lost 3 bases and 3 bases, in that order; junction bases with no gene match: 8.

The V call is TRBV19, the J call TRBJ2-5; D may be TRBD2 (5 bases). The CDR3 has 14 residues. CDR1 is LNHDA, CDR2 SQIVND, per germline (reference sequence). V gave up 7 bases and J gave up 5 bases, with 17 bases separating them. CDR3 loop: CASKLGPEKETQYF. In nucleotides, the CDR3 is TGTGCCAGTAAACTAGGGCCGGAGAAGGAGACCCAGTACTTC. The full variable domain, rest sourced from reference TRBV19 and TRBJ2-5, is DGGITQSPKYLFRKEGQNVTLSCEQNLNHDAMYWYRQDPGQGLRLIYYSQIVNDFQKGDIAEGYSVSREKKESFPLTVTSAQKNPTAFYLCASKLGPEKETQYFGPGTRLLVL.

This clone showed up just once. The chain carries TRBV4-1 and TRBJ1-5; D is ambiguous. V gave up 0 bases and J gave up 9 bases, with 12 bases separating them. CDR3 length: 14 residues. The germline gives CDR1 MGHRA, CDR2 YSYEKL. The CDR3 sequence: CASSQDRRAGPQHF. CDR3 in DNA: TGCGCCAGCAGCCAAGATCGACGCGCGGGGCCCCAGCATTTT.